Listed below are T cell receptor beta chains from one sample, sequenced in a study of cytotoxic CD8 clonotypes in ibrutinib-treated CLL. Produced via immunoSEQ multiplex PCR; TCRdb's table is partial and in-frame only. The sample consists of more than 200,000 clones, roughly 77% of them appearing once. The sequencing here drew on PBMCs, taken after 12 months of ibrutinib treatment. These receptors all stem from a human donor with chronic lymphocytic leukemia. The CDR3 runs from the conserved cysteine through the conserved F or W. The D gene is left open where the match is weak. Size is stated for part of the rows, as once, few or many counts, or as a class when the clone is expanded.

NA	TRBJ1-1	TRBV6-5	NA	CASFLGNTEAFF	TGTGCCAGCTTTCTCGGGAACACTGAAGCTTTCTTT
NA	TRBJ2-5	TRBV5-4	NA	CASSFSTGTQYF	TGTGCCAGCAGCTTTTCTACCGGGACCCAGTACTTC
NA	TRBJ1-1	TRBV30	few	CAWSKAPITEAFF	TGTGCCTGGAGTAAGGCCCCTATTACTGAAGCTTTCTTT
NA	TRBJ2-7	TRBV6-6	few	CASSYSRGIYEQYF	TGTGCCAGCAGTTACAGTAGGGGGATCTACGAGCAGTACTTC
NA	TRBJ1-5	TRBV27	NA	CASRDSSNQPQHF	TGTGCCAGCAGGGACAGTAGCAATCAGCCCCAGCATTTT
NA	TRBJ1-5	TRBV6-5	NA	CASRNRSGQPQHF	TGTGCCAGCAGAAACAGGTCAGGTCAGCCCCAGCATTTT
TRBD1	TRBJ1-5	TRBV4-1	NA	CASSLGLQGAQPQHF	TGCGCCAGCAGTCTCGGTCTTCAGGGGGCACAGCCCCAGCATTTT
NA	TRBJ2-7	TRBV6-1	few	CATNPTGMREQYF	TGTGCCACCAATCCCACAGGGATGCGCGAGCAGTACTTC
NA	TRBJ2-3	TRBV18	NA	CASSPPRDTQYF	TGTGCCAGCTCACCACCGAGAGATACGCAGTATTTT
TRBD1	TRBJ2-1	TRBV7-9	once	CASSLVGGTGQPYNEQFF	TGTGCCAGCAGCTTAGTAGGCGGGACAGGGCAACCCTACAATGAGCAGTTCTTC
NA	TRBJ1-1	TRBV30	NA	CAWKWEFEAFF	TGTGCCTGGAAGTGGGAGTTCGAAGCTTTCTTT
TRBD1	TRBJ1-1	TRBV2	NA	CASGRDRVGTEAFF	TGTGCCAGCGGTCGGGACAGGGTGGGCACTGAAGCTTTCTTT
TRBD2	TRBJ2-7	TRBV18	NA	CASSPPRAGGPREQYF	TGTGCCAGCTCACCCCCGCGGGCGGGAGGGCCTCGAGAGCAGTACTTC
NA	TRBJ2-1	TRBV7-2	NA	CASSLNRGGYNEQFF	TGTGCCAGCAGCTTAAACAGGGGGGGATACAATGAGCAGTTCTTC
NA	TRBJ2-3	TRBV19	NA	CASSIGGIRTDTQYF	TGTGCCAGTAGTATAGGGGGGATTAGGACAGATACGCAGTATTTT
NA	TRBJ1-4	TRBV30	few	CAWSTNEKLFF	TGTGCCTGGAGTACCAACGAAAAACTGTTTTTT
NA	TRBJ1-2	TRBV9	NA	CASSVAVGKDSNYGYTF	TGTGCCAGCAGCGTAGCTGTGGGTAAGGACAGTAACTATGGCTACACCTTC
TRBD2	TRBJ2-1	TRBV9	NA	CASSATIGRDTYNEQFF	TGTGCCAGCAGCGCCACCATCGGGAGGGATACCTACAATGAGCAGTTCTTC
TRBD2	TRBJ2-7	TRBV6-5	NA	CASSGGVGEQYF	TGTGCCAGCTCGGGAGGGGTGGGAGAGCAGTACTTC
NA	TRBJ2-1	TRBV5-1	NA	CASSLISGMAYNEQFF	TGCGCCAGCAGCTTGATCTCGGGGATGGCCTACAATGAGCAGTTCTTC
NA	TRBJ2-7	TRBV30	NA	CAWRPRPQGTYEQYF	TGTGCCTGGAGACCCCGGCCCCAGGGAACCTACGAGCAGTACTTC
NA	TRBJ2-1	TRBV30	NA	CASTMAGAYNEQFF	TGTGCCTCGACTATGGCGGGGGCTTACAATGAGCAGTTCTTC
TRBD1	TRBJ2-7	TRBV19	NA	CASSLTGQPSSYEQYF	TGTGCCAGTAGTCTTACGGGACAGCCGAGCTCCTACGAGCAGTACTTC
TRBD2	TRBJ2-3	TRBV7-3	once	CASSSLAGGDDTQYF	TGTGCCAGCAGCTCACTAGCGGGAGGGGATGATACGCAGTATTTT
TRBD1	TRBJ2-5	TRBV6-5	NA	CASSARQGRVETQYF	TGTGCCAGCAGTGCCCGACAGGGTCGGGTGGAGACCCAGTACTTC
TRBD1	TRBJ1-5	TRBV28	many	CASSLPPQGNQPQHF	TGTGCCAGCAGTTTACCACCACAGGGGAATCAGCCCCAGCATTTT
TRBD1	TRBJ1-1	TRBV19	NA	CASKWDRNTEAFF	TGTGCCAGTAAATGGGACAGGAACACTGAAGCTTTCTTT
NA	TRBJ1-3	TRBV6-1	NA	CASWGISGNTIYF	TGTGCCAGCTGGGGGATCTCTGGAAACACCATATATTTT
TRBD2	TRBJ2-2	TRBV5-6	once	CASSLTPGLAGLSELFF	TGTGCCAGCAGCTTGACGCCGGGACTAGCGGGACTATCGGAGCTGTTTTTT
NA	TRBJ2-6	TRBV6-5	NA	CASRNQITGANVLTF	TGTGCCAGCAGGAACCAGATTACGGGGGCCAACGTCCTGACTTTC
TRBD1	TRBJ1-4	TRBV4-1	few	CASSPRDRGLNEKLFF	TGCGCCAGCAGCCCTCGGGACAGGGGGCTTAATGAAAAACTGTTTTTT
NA	TRBJ1-4	TRBV28	once	CASSLSDSRKLFF	TGTGCCAGCAGTCTGTCAGACAGTCGGAAACTGTTTTTT
NA	TRBJ2-7	TRBV4-2	few	CASRKTGSYEQYF	TGTGCCAGCAGGAAGACAGGCTCCTACGAGCAGTACTTC
NA	TRBJ1-2	TRBV5-6	NA	CASRQEGVANYGYTF	TGTGCCAGCAGGCAAGAAGGGGTGGCTAACTATGGCTACACCTTC
NA	TRBJ2-1	TRBV28	NA	CASSPWTEYVSYNEQFF	TGTGCCAGCAGTCCCTGGACGGAGTACGTCTCCTACAATGAGCAGTTCTTC
NA	TRBJ2-6	TRBV19	few	CASRTANVLTF	TGTGCCAGTAGAACGGCCAACGTCCTGACTTTC
TRBD1	TRBJ2-1	TRBV11-2	few	CASSLPGGTGGVSYNEQFF	TGTGCCAGCAGCTTACCTGGGGGGACAGGGGGCGTCTCTTACAATGAGCAGTTCTTC
NA	TRBJ2-7	TRBV15	NA	CATSIRLDTYEQYF	TGTGCCACCAGCATCAGACTAGATACCTACGAGCAGTACTTC
NA	TRBJ1-4	TRBV30	NA	CAWRHQGSWEKLFF	TGTGCCTGGAGGCATCAGGGGAGTTGGGAAAAACTGTTTTTT
NA	TRBJ2-3	TRBV7-2	NA	CASSWDTQYF	TGTGCCAGCAGCTGGGATACGCAGTATTTT
TRBD1	TRBJ1-5	TRBV28	NA	CASSLGLGDRLYSNQPQHF	TGTGCCAGCAGTTTGGGTCTGGGGGACAGGCTTTATAGCAATCAGCCCCAGCATTTT
TRBD1	TRBJ1-1	TRBV29-1	NA	CSVSYRGLNTEAFF	TGCAGCGTTTCCTACAGGGGGTTGAACACTGAAGCTTTCTTT
NA	TRBJ1-4	TRBV30	NA	CAWRRRSEEKLFF	TGTGCCTGGAGGAGAAGGAGCGAAGAAAAACTGTTTTTT
NA	TRBJ1-1	TRBV5-1	NA	CASSLDPGVGTEAFF	TGCGCCAGCAGCCTCGATCCGGGGGTTGGCACTGAAGCTTTCTTT
NA	TRBJ2-7	TRBV19	NA	CASSIPRRPPYEQYF	TGTGCCAGTAGTATCCCTAGGAGACCACCCTACGAGCAGTACTTC
TRBD1	TRBJ1-1	TRBV18	NA	CASSRDRGNTEAFF	TGTGCCAGCTCACGCGACAGGGGTAACACTGAAGCTTTCTTT
NA	TRBJ1-5	TRBV27	few	CASRGRELQPQHF	TGTGCCAGCAGGGGAAGGGAACTTCAGCCCCAGCATTTT